The clone carrying this T cell receptor (beta chain) was found a few times. Antigen specificity is unknown. This sample is part of a study of T-cell memory formation after mild COVID-19. Study details: The study found TCR clusters largely donor specific. General study results and limits: Day 15 to 85 contracting clones showed balanced CD4/CD8; later expanders leaned CD4+. Among CD4+ contracting clones, most were CM and EM, and CD8+ ones EMRA.

Each CDR3 protein is one row after TCRdb ran MiXCR on the 5' RACE reads. The table has hundreds of thousands of distinct CDR3 sequences, approximately 23% seen once; the top ten hold under 15%. Sequenced: PBMCs or a T cell subset sorted from them (not recorded which). The TCR comes from an adult woman who had mild COVID-19 (a few samples of this study predate the infection). Cell type and time point are not known.

The CDR3: CASSLVGSGGSDTQYF. The CDR3 DNA sequence: TGCGCCAGCAGCCTCGTGGGAAGCGGGGGTTCAGATACGCAGTATTTT. The genes are TRBV5-1 and TRBJ2-3, with 8 bases aligning to TRBD2. Trimming at V came to 4 bases and at J to 4 bases, leaving 11 bases not matched to a gene. The CDR3 loop spans 16 amino acids. The V gene's germline CDR1 is SGHRS and CDR2 YFSETQ.